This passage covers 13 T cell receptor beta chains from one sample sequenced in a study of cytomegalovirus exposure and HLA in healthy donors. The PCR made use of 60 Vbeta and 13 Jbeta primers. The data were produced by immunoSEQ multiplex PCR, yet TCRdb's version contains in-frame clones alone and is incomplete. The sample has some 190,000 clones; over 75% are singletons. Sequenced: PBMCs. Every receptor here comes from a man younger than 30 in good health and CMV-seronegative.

The CDR3, as DNA: TGCGCCAGCAGTGAGCCAGACAGGTTTGGCTACGAGCAGTACTTC. This codes for CASSEPDRFGYEQYF. The genes are TRBV10-2 and TRBJ2-7, with D perhaps matching TRBD1 (6 bases). Deletions cut 2 bases from V and 3 bases from J, with 14 bases between. The CDR3 consists of 15 residues. Germline V gives CDR1 WSHSY, CDR2 SAAADI.

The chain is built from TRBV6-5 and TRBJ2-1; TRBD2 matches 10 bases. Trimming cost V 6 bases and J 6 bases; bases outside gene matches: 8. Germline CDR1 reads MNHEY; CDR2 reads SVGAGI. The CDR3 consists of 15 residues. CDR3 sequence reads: CASSSTSGVSNEQFF. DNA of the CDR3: TGTGCCAGCAGCTCCACTAGCGGGGTCTCCAATGAGCAGTTCTTC.

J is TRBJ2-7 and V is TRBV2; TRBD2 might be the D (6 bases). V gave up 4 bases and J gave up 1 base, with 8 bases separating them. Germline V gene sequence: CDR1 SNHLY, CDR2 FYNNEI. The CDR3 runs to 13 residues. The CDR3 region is CASSVEGSYEQYF. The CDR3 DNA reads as TGTGCCAGCAGTGTGGAGGGATCCTACGAGCAGTACTTC.

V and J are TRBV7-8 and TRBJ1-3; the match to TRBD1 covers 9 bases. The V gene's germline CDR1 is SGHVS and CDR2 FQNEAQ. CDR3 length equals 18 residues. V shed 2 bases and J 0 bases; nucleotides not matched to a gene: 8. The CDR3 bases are TGTGCCAGCAGCTTAATGCCGGGACAGGGACTCTCTGGAAACACCATATATTTT. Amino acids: CASSLMPGQGLSGNTIYF.

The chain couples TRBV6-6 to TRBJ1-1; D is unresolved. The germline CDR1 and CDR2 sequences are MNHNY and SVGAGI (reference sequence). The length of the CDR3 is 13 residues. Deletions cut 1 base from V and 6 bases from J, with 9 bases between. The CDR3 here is CASSYWRKAEAFF. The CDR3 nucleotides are TGTGCCAGCAGTTACTGGCGGAAGGCTGAAGCTTTCTTT.

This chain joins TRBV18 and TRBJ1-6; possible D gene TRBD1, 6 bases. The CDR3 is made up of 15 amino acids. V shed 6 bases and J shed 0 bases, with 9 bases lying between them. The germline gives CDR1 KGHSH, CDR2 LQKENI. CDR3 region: CASSQGNSYNSPLHF. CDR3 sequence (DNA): TGTGCCAGCTCTCAGGGGAACTCCTATAATTCACCCCTCCACTTT.

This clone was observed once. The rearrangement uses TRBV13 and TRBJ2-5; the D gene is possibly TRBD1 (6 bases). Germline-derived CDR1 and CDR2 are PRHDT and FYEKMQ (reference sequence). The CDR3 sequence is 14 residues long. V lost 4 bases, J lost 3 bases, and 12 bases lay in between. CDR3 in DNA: TGTGCCAGCAGCTCAGATACAGGGAAAGAGACCCAGTACTTC. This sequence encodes CASSSDTGKETQYF.

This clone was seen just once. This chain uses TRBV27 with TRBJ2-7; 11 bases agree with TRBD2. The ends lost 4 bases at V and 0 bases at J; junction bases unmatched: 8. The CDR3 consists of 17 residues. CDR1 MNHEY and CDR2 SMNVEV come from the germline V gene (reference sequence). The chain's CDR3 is CASSSLISGRASYEQYF. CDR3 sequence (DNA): TGTGCCAGCAGTTCACTCATTAGCGGGAGGGCCTCCTACGAGCAGTACTTC.

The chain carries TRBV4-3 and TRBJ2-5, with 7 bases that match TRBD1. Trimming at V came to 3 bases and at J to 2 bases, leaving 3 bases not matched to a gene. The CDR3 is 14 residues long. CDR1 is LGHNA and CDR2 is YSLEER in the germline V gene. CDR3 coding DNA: TGCGCCAGCAGCCAGGGGACAGTGCAAGAGACCCAGTACTTC. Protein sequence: CASSQGTVQETQYF.

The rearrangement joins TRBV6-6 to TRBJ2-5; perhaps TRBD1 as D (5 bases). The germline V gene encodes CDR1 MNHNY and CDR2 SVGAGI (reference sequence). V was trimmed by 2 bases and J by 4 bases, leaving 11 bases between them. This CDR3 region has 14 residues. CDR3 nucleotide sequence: TGTGCCAGCAGTTACGGGCAGGGCAGAGAGACCCAGTACTTC. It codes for CASSYGQGRETQYF.

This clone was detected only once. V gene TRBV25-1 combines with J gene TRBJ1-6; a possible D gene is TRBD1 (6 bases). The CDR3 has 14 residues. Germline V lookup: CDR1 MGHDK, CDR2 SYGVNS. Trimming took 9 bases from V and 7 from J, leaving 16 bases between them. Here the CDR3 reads CASSPGHHNSPLHF. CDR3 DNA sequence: TGTGCCAGTTCCCCGGGACACCACAATTCACCCCTCCACTTT. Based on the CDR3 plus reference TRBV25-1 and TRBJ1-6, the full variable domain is EADIYQTPRYLVIGTGKKITLECSQTMGHDKMYWYQQDPGMELHLIHYSYGVNSTEKGDLSSESTVSRIRTEHFPLTLESARPSHTSQYLCASSPGHHNSPLHFGNGTRLTVT.

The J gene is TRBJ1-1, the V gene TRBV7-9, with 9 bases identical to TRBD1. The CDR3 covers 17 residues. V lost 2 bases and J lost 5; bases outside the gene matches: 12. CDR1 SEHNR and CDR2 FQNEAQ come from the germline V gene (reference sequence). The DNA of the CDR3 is TGTGCCAGCAGCTTAACACAGGGGGCTTTCAGTGGAACTGAAGCTTTCTTT. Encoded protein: CASSLTQGAFSGTEAFF.

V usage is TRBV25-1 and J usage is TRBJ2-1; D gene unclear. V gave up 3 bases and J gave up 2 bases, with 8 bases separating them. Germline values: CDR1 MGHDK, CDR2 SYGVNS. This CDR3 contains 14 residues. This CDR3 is CASSEPYTYNEQFF. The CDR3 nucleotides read TGTGCCAGCAGTGAGCCTTACACCTACAATGAGCAGTTCTTC.